This entry is about one TCR beta chain. This entry is derived from a study of blood T cell repertoires in COVID-19. Assay used: immunoSEQ multiplex PCR; TCRdb lists only in-frame clones, some missing. The data show about 300,000 clones, with around 86% seen just once and 3.5% to 4.5% held by the top ten. V shed 5 bases and J 5 bases; nucleotides not matched to a gene: 3. There are 11 residues in the CDR3. Germline-derived CDR1 and CDR2 are GTSNPN and SVGIG (reference sequence). Sequences were obtained from PBMCs or T cells enriched from blood (not recorded which). The source is a young man who had recovered from COVID-19. The chain combines TRBV30 with TRBJ2-7, with 7 bases lining up with TRBD2. As DNA, the CDR3 is TGTGCCTGGCGGGGGGTCGACGAGCAGTACTTC. Amino acids: CAWRGVDEQYF.